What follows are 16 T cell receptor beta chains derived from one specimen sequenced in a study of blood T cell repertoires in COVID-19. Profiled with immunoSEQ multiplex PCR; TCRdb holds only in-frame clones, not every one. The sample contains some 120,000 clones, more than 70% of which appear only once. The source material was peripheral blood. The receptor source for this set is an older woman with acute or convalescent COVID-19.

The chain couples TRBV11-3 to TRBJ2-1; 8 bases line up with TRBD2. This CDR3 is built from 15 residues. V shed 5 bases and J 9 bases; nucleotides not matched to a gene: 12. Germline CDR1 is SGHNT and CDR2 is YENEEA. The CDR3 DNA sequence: TGTGCCAGCAGCGAACCGGGACTAGTATCAAGTGAGCAGTTCTTC. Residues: CASSEPGLVSSEQFF.

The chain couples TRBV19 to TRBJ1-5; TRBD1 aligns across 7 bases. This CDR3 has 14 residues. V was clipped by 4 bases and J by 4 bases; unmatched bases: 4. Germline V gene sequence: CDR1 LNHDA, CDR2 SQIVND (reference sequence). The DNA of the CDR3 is TGTGCCAGTAGTACAGGGACAGCGAATCAGCCCCAGCATTTT. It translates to CASSTGTANQPQHF.

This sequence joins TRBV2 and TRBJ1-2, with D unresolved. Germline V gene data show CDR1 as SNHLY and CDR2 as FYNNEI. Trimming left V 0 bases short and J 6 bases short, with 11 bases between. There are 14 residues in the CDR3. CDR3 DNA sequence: TGTGCCAGCAGTGAAGCGCGCAGACTCAATGGCTACACCTTC. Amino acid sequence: CASSEARRLNGYTF. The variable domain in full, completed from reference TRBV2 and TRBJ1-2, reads EPEVTQTPSHQVTQMGQEVILRCVPISNHLYFYWYRQILGQKVEFLVSFYNNEISEKSEIFDDQFSVERPDGSNFTLKIRSTKLEDSAMYFCASSEARRLNGYTFGSGTRLTVV.

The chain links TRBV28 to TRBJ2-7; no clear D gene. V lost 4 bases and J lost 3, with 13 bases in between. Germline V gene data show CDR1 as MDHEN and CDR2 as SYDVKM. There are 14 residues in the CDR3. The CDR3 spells CASSSHPGIYEQYF. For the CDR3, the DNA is TGTGCCAGCAGTTCCCACCCTGGCATCTACGAGCAGTACTTC. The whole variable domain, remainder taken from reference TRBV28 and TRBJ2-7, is DVKVTQSSRYLVKRTGEKVFLECVQDMDHENMFWYRQDPGLGLRLIYFSYDVKMKEKGDIPEGYSVSREKKERFSLILESASTNQTSMYLCASSSHPGIYEQYFGPGTRLTVT.

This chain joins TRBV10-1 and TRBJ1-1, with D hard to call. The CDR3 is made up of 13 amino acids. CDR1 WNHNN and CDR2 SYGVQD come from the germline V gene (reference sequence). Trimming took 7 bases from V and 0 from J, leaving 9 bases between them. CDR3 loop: CASKAGMNTEAFF. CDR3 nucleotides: TGCGCCAGCAAGGCGGGGATGAACACTGAAGCTTTCTTT.

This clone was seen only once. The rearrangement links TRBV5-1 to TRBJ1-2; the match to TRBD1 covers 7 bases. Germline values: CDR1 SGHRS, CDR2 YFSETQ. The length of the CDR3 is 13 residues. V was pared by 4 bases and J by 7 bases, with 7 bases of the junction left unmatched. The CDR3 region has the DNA TGCGCCAGCAGCCCCCGGGACAGAGCTGGCTACACCTTC. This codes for CASSPRDRAGYTF. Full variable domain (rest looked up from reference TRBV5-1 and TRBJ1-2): KAGVTQTPRYLIKTRGQQVTLSCSPISGHRSVSWYQQTPGQGLQFLFEYFSETQRNKGNFPGRFSGRQFSNSRSEMNVSTLELGDSALYLCASSPRDRAGYTFGSGTRLTVV.

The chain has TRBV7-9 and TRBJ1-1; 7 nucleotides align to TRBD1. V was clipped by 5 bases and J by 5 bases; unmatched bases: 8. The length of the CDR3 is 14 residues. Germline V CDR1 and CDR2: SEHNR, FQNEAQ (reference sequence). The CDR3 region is CASSLSTGKTEAFF. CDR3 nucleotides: TGTGCCAGCAGCCTATCGACAGGGAAAACTGAAGCTTTCTTT.

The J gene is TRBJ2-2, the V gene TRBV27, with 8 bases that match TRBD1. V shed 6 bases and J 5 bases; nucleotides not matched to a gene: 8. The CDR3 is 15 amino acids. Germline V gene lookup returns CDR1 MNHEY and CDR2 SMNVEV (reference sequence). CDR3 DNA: TGTGCCAGCAGATCCGGACAGGGAGTAACCGGGGAGCTGTTTTTT. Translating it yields CASRSGQGVTGELFF.

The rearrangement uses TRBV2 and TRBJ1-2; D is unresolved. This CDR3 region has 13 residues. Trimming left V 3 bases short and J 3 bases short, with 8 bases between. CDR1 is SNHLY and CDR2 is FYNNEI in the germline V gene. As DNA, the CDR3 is TGTGCCAGCAGTGACAGGCGAGACTATGGCTACACCTTC. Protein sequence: CASSDRRDYGYTF.

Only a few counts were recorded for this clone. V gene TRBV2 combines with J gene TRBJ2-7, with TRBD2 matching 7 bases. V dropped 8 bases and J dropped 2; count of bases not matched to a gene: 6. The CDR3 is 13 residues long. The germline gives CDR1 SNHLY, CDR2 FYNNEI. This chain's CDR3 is CASLDRGAYEQYV. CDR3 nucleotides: TGTGCCAGCCTAGATCGGGGGGCCTACGAGCAGTACGTC.

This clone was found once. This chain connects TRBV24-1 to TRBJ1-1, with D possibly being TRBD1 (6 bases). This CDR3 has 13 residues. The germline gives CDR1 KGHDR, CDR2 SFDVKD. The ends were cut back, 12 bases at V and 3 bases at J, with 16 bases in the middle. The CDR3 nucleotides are TGTGCCGCCTCTTACAGGGATCACACTGAAGCTTTCTTT. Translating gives CAASYRDHTEAFF.

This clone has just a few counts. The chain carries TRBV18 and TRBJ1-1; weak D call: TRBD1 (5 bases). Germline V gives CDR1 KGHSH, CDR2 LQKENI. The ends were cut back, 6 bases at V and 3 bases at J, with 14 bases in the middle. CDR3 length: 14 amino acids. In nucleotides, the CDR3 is TGTGCCAGCTCGACAATGGGGCGCGACACTGAAGCTTTCTTT. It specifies CASSTMGRDTEAFF.

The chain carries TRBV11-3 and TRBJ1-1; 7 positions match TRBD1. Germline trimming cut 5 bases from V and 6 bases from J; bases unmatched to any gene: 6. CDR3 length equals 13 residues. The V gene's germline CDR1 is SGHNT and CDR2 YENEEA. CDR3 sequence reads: CASSNRGLSEAFF. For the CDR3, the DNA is TGTGCCAGCAGCAACAGGGGTTTATCTGAAGCTTTCTTT.

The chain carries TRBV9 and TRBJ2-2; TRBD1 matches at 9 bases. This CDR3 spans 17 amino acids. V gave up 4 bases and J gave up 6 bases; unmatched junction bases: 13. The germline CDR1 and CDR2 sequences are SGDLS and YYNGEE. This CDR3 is CASSPLRGQGNPGELFF. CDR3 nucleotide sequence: TGTGCCAGCAGCCCCTTAAGGGGACAGGGAAACCCCGGGGAGCTGTTTTTT.

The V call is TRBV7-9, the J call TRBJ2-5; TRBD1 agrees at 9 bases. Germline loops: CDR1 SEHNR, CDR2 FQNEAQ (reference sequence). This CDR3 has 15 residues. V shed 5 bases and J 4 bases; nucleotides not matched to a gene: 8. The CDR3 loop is CASSVQGALGETQYF. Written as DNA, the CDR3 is TGTGCCAGCAGCGTACAGGGGGCGCTGGGAGAGACCCAGTACTTC. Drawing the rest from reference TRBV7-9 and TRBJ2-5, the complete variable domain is DTGVSQNPRHKITKRGQNVTFRCDPISEHNRLYWYRQTLGQGPEFLTYFQNEAQLEKSRLLSDRFSAERPKGSFSTLEIQRTEQGDSAMYLCASSVQGALGETQYFGPGTRLLVL.

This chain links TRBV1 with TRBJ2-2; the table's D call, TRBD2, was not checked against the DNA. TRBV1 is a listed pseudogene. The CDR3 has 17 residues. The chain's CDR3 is CTSSQFRGTSEAGELFF. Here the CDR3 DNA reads TGCACCAGCAGCCAATTCAGGGGGACTAGCGAGGCCGGGGAGCTGTTTTTT.